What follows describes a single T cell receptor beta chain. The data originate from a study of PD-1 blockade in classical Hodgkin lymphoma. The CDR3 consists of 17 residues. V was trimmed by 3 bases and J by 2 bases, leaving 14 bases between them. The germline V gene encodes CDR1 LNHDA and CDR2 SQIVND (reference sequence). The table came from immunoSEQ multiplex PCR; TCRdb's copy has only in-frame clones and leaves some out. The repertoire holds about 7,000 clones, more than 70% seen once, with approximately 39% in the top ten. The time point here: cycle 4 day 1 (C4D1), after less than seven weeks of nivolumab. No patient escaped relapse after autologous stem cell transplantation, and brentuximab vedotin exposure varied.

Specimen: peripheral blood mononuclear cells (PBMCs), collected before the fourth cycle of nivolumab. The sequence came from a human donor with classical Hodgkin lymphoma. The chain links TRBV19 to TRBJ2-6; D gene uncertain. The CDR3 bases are TGTGCCAGTAGTATCATCCCGTTGAGAGCTGGGGCCAACGTCCTGACTTTC. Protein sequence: CASSIIPLRAGANVLTF.